Listed here are 14 T cell receptor beta chains from one sample, sequenced in a study of blood T cell repertoires in COVID-19. Measured with immunoSEQ multiplex PCR; TCRdb has only the in-frame clones, and not every one. The table records around 89,000 clones, about 91% of them present only once. Sequencing was done on a sample of peripheral blood. The receptors here all came from a man aged 55 to 70 with acute or convalescent COVID-19.

This rearrangement joins TRBV5-1 to TRBJ2-3; D gene uncertain. CDR3 length equals 14 residues. Trimming left V 4 bases short and J 5 bases short, with 14 bases between. Germline V gives CDR1 SGHRS, CDR2 YFSETQ. CDR3 loop: CASSPSLQKDTQYF. The CDR3, as DNA: TGCGCCAGCAGCCCGTCCCTACAGAAAGATACGCAGTATTTT.

This rearrangement joins TRBV20-1 to TRBJ1-5; D is perhaps TRBD1 (5 bases). Germline V lookup: CDR1 DFQATT, CDR2 SNEGSKA (reference sequence). V was pared by 3 bases and J by 1 base, with 7 bases between. The length of the CDR3 is 13 residues. CDR3 bases: TGCAGTGCTAGTGGGGCCAGCAATCAGCCCCAGCATTTT. Protein: CSASGASNQPQHF.

The chain employs TRBV28 and TRBJ2-7; D perhaps matches TRBD1 (6 bases). The CDR3 extends over 16 amino acids. Germline loops: CDR1 MDHEN, CDR2 SYDVKM. Between the trimmed V and J ends, which lost 2 bases and 0 bases, there was a span of 14 bases. DNA for the CDR3: TGTGCCAGCAGTTTACTAAGGACAGAGAGCTCCTACGAGCAGTACTTC. It codes for CASSLLRTESSYEQYF.

The chain has TRBV2 and TRBJ2-1; 7 bases map to TRBD2. V gave up 3 bases and J gave up 4 bases; unmatched junction bases: 6. Germline CDR1 is SNHLY and CDR2 is FYNNEI. The length of the CDR3 is 15 residues. The CDR3 loop reads CASSDRASGYNEQFF. In DNA, the CDR3 is TGTGCCAGCAGTGATCGGGCTAGCGGTTACAATGAGCAGTTCTTC.

This clone was detected once. The chain carries TRBV19 and TRBJ1-1, with 7 bases matching TRBD1. Trimming took 5 bases from V and 0 from J; bases not matched to a gene: 9. The germline V gene encodes CDR1 LNHDA and CDR2 SQIVND (reference sequence). The CDR3 is 16 amino acids. The CDR3 DNA reads as TGTGCCAGTAGTGCCGGACAGGCCTACATGAACACTGAAGCTTTCTTT. It codes for CASSAGQAYMNTEAFF. The whole variable domain, remainder taken from reference TRBV19 and TRBJ1-1, is DGGITQSPKYLFRKEGQNVTLSCEQNLNHDAMYWYRQDPGQGLRLIYYSQIVNDFQKGDIAEGYSVSREKKESFPLTVTSAQKNPTAFYLCASSAGQAYMNTEAFFGQGTRLTVV.

This clone occurred a few times. The chain joins TRBV11-1 to TRBJ2-3; the D gene is possibly TRBD2 (6 bases). CDR3 size: 16 residues. The germline CDR1 and CDR2 sequences are SGHAT and FQDESV (reference sequence). Between the trimmed V and J ends, which lost 5 bases and 2 bases, there was a span of 17 bases. The CDR3 protein is CASSPRRGTITDTQYF. CDR3 DNA: TGTGCCAGCAGCCCTAGACGGGGGACGATCACAGATACGCAGTATTTT.

The chain is built from TRBV27 and TRBJ1-6, with a possible D match to TRBD1 (6 bases). Germline values: CDR1 MNHEY, CDR2 SMNVEV (reference sequence). The CDR3 has 15 residues. Trimming shortened V by 7 bases and J by 8 bases, and 18 bases separated the two germline ends. In nucleotides, the CDR3 is TGTGCCAGCACCATCTCCGGGACAAACCATTCACCCCTCCACTTT. This gives the protein CASTISGTNHSPLHF.

The chain recombines TRBV10-1 with TRBJ2-3; D unresolved. This CDR3 is 14 amino acids long. V was shortened by 4 bases and J by 2 bases, with 10 bases between the two germline ends. Per germline, CDR1 WNHNN and CDR2 SYGVQD (reference sequence). The CDR3: CASSGRTFTDTQYF. The CDR3 DNA is TGCGCCAGCAGTGGTAGAACCTTCACAGATACGCAGTATTTT.

The rearrangement joins TRBV12-3 or TRBV12-4 to TRBJ2-7; tentative D call: TRBD1 (6 bases). This CDR3 comprises 13 residues. V was pared by 5 bases and J by 6 bases, with 14 bases between. CDR3 protein: CASSPDRTTEQYF. CDR3 sequence (DNA): TGTGCCAGCAGTCCCGACAGGACGACCGAGCAGTACTTC.

The rearrangement joins TRBV5-1 to TRBJ1-1; weak D call: TRBD1 (5 bases). The CDR3 covers 14 residues. V dropped 4 bases and J dropped 4 bases, with 14 bases sitting between them. Germline-derived CDR1 and CDR2 are SGHRS and YFSETQ. The chain's CDR3 is CASSGQGPGTEAFF. As DNA, the CDR3 is TGCGCCAGCAGCGGCCAGGGCCCCGGCACTGAAGCTTTCTTT.

The V and J genes are TRBV3-1 (or the pseudogene TRBV3-2) and TRBJ1-1; 10 bases line up with TRBD1. Germline CDR1 is LGHDT and CDR2 is YNNKEL (reference sequence). V lost 3 bases and J lost 11; bases outside the gene matches: 6. The CDR3 is made up of 13 amino acids. DNA for the CDR3: TGTGCCAGCAGCCAGGCCGGGACAGGGGATGCTTTCTTT. Its translation is CASSQAGTGDAFF.

This sequence joins TRBV6-5 and TRBJ1-6; D gene uncertain. The CDR3 sequence is 14 residues long. Germline CDR1 reads MNHEY; CDR2 reads SVGAGI. Trimming stripped 6 bases from V and 9 bases from J, with 15 bases between. The CDR3 region has the DNA TGTGCCAGCAGCCAGCGTAGTTCCTCTTCACCCCTCCACTTT. It yields the protein CASSQRSSSSPLHF.

The CDR3 spells CASRARTGPEKLFF. The CDR3 nucleotides read TGTGCCAGCAGGGCCCGGACAGGGCCTGAAAAACTGTTTTTT. The chain links TRBV2 to TRBJ1-4, with TRBD1 identical over 8 bases. After removal of 6 bases from V and 7 bases from J, the junction contained 7 bases not matched to a gene. CDR1 is SNHLY, CDR2 FYNNEI, per germline. The CDR3 has 14 amino acids.

The rearrangement joins TRBV27 to TRBJ1-1; 9 bases are a match to TRBD1. V lost 6 bases to trimming and J lost 11 bases; unmatched junction nucleotides: 7. This CDR3 is 12 amino acids long. CDR1 is MNHEY and CDR2 is SMNVEV in the germline V gene (reference sequence). The CDR3 here is CASRAGQGMAFF. The DNA of the CDR3 is TGTGCCAGCAGGGCAGGACAGGGGATGGCTTTCTTT.